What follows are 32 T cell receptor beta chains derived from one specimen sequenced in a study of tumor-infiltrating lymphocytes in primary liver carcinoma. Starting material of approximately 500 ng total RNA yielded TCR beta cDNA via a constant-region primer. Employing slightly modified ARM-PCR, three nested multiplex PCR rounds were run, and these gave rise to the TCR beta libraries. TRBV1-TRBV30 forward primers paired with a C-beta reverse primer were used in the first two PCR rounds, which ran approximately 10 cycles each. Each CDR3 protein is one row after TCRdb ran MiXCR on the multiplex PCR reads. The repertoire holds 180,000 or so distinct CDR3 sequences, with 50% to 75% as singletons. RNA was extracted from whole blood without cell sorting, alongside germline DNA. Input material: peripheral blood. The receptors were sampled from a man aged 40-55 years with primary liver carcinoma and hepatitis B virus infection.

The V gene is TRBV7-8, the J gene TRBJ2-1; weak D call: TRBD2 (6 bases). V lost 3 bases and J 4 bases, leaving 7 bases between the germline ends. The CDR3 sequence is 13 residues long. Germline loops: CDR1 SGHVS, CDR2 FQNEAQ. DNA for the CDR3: TGTGCCAGCAGCTTTCGGGGGTACAATGAGCAGTTCTTC. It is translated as CASSFRGYNEQFF.

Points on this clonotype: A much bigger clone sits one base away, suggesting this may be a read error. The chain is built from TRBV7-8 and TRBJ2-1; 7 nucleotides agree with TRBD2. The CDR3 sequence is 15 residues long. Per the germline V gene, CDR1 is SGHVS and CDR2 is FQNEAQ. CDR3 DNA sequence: TGTGCCAGCAGCCAAGCGGGAAGCTCCTACAATGAGCAGATCTTC. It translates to CASSQAGSSYNEQIF.

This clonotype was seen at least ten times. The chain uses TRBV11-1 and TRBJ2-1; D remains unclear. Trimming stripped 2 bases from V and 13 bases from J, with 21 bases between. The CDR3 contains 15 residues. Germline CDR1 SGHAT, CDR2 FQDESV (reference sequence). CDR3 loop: CASSLRSGSAHIQFF. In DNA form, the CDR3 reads TGTGCCAGCAGCTTACGGTCGGGCAGCGCCCATATACAGTTCTTC.

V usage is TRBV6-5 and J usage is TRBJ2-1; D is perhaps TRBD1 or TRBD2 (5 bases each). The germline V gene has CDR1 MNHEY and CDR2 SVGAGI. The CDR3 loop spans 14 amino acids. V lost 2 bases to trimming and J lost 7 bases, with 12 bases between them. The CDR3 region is CASSYTDWGNEQFF. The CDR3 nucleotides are TGTGCCAGCAGTTACACAGATTGGGGGAATGAGCAGTTCTTC.

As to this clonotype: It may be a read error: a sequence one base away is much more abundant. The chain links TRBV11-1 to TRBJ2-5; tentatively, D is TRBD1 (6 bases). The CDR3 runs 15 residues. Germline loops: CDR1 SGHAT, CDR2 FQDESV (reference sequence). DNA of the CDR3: TGTGACAGCAGCCCTAAGGACAGATCTCAAGAGACCCAGTACTTC. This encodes CDSSPKDRSQETQYF.

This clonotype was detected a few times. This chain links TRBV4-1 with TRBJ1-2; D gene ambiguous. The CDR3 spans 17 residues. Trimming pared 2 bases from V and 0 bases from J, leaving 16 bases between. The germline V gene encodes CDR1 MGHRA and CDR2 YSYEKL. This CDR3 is CASSQFAPGATNYGYTF. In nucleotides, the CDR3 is TGCGCCAGCAGCCAATTCGCCCCGGGAGCCACTAACTATGGCTACACCTTC.

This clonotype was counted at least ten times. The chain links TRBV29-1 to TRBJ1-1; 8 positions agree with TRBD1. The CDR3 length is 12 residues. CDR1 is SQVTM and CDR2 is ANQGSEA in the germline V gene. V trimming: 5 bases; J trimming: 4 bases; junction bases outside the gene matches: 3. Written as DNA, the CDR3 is TGCAGCGTTTTTACAGGGGGCACTGAAGCTTTCTTT. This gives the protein CSVFTGGTEAFF.

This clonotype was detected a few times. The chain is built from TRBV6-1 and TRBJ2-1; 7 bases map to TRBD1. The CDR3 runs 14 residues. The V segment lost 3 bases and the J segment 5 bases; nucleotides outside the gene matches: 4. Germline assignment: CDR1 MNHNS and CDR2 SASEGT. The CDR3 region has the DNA TGTGCCAGCAGTGAGACAGGGCTCGACAATGAGCAGTTCTTC. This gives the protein CASSETGLDNEQFF.

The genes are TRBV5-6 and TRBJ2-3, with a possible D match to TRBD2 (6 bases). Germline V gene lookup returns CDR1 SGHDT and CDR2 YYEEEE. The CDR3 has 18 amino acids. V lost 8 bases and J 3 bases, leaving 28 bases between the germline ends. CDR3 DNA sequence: TGTGCCAGAAGCCAAGGAGGGGCAGACATTCGGCGAACAGATACGCAGTATTTT. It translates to CARSQGGADIRRTDTQYF.

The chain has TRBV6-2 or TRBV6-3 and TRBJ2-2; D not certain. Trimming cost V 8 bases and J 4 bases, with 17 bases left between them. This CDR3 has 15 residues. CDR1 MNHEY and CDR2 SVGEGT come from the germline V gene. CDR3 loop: CASRQRTSGTGELFF. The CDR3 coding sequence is TGTGCCAGCCGCCAACGAACCTCTGGCACCGGGGAGCTGTTTTTT.

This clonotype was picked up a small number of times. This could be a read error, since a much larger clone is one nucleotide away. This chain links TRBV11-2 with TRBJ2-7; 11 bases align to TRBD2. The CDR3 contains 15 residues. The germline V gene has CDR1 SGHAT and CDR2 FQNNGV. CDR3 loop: CAGSLIAGGFNEQYF. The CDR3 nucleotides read TGTGCCGGCAGTCTCATAGCGGGAGGGTTCAACGAGCAGTACTTC.

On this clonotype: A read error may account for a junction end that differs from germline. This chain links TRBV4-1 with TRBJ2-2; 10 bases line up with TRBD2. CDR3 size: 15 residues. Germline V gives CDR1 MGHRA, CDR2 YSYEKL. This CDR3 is CASSQAGGWTGELFF. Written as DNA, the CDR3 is TGCGCCAGCAGTCAAGCGGGAGGGTGGACCGGGGAGCTGTTTTTT.

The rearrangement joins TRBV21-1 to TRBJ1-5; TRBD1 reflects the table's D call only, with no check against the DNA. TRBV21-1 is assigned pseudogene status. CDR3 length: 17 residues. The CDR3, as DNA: TGTGCCAGCAGCTCCTCGACCGGCCGGGAAAGCAATCAGCCCCAGCATTTT. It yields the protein CASSSSTGRESNQPQHF.

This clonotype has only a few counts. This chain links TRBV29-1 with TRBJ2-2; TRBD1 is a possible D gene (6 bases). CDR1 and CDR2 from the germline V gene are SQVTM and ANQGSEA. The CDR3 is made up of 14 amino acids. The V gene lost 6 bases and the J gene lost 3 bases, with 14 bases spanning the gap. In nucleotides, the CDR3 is TGCAGCGTAACAGGGCGTAGAGACACCGGGGAGCTGTTTTTT. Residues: CSVTGRRDTGELFF.

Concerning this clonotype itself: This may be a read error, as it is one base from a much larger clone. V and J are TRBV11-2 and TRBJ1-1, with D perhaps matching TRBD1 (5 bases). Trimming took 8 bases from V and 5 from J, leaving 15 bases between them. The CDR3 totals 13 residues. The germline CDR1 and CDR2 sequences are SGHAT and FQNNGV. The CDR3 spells CASLSWGCTEAFF. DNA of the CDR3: TGTGCCAGCCTGTCTTGGGGGTGTACTGAAGCTTTCTTT.

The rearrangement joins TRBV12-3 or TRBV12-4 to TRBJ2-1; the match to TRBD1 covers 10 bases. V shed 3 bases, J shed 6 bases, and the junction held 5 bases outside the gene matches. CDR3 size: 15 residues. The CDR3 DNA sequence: TGTGCCAGCAGTTTTCCGGGACAGGGGAGCAATGAGCAGTTCTTC. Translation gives CASSFPGQGSNEQFF.

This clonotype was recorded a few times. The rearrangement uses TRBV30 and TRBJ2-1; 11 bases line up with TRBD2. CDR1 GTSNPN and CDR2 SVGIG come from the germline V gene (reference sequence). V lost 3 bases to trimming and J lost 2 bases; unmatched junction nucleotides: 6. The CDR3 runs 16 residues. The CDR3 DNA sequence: TGTGCCTGGAGCCCGACGGGACTAGCGGCCTACAATGAGCAGTTCTTC. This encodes CAWSPTGLAAYNEQFF.

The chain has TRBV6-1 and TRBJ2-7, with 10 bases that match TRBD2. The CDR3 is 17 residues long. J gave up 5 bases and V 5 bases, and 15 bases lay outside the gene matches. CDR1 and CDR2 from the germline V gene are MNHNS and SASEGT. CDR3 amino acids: CASSIQGTASGSNEQYF. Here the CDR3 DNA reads TGTGCCAGCAGTATACAGGGAACGGCTAGCGGGAGTAACGAGCAGTACTTC.

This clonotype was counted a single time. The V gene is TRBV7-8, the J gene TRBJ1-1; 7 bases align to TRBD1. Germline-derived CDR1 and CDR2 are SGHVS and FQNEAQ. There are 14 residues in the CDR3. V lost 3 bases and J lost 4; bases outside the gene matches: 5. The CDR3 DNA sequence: TGTGCCAGCAGCTTTCCGACAGGGAGCACTGAAGCTTTCTTT. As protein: CASSFPTGSTEAFF.

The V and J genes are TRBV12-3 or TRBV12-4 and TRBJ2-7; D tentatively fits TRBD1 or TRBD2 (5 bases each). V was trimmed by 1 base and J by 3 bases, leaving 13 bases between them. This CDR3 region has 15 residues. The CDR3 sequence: CASSLGLGVSYEQYF. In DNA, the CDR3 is TGTGCCAGCAGTTTAGGGCTGGGGGTAAGCTACGAGCAGTACTTC.

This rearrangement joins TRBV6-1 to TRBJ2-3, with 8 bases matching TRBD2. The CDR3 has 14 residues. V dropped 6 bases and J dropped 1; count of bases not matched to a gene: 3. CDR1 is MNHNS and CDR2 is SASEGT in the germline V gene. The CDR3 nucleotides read TGTGCCAGCAGGTCGACTAGCGGCACAGATACGCAGTATTTT. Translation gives CASRSTSGTDTQYF.

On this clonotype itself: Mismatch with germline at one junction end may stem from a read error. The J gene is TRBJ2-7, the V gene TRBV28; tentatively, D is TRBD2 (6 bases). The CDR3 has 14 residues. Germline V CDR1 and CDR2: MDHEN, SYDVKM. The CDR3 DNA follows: TGCGCCAGCAGTCTGGGACTCTCCTCCTACGAGCAGTACTTC. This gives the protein CASSLGLSSYEQYF.

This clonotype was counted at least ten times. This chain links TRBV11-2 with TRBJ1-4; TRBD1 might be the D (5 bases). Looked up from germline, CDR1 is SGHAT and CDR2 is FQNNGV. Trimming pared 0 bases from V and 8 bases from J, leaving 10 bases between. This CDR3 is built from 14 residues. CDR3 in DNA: TGTGCCAGCAGCTTAGAGGTTGGGGACGAAAAACTGTTTTTT. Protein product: CASSLEVGDEKLFF.

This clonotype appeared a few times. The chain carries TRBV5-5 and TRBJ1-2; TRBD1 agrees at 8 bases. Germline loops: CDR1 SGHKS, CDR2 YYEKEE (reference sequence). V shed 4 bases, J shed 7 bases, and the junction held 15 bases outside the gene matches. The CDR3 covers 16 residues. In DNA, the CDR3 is TGTGCCAGCAGCACCACCCCAGGGGGCGCTTCAAGTGGCTACACCTTC. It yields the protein CASSTTPGGASSGYTF.

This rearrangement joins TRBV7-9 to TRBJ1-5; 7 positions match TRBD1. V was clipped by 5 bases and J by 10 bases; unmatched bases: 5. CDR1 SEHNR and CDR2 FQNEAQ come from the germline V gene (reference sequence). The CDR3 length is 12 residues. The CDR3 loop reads CASSLGTEPQHF. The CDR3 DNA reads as TGTGCCAGCAGCCTAGGGACAGAACCCCAGCATTTT.

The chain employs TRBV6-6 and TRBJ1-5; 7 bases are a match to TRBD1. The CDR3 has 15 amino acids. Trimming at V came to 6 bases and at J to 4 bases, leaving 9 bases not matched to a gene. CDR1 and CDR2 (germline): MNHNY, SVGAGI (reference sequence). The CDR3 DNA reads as TGTGCCAGCAGACAAAGGGGGACAGATAATCAGCCCCAGCATTTT. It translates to CASRQRGTDNQPQHF.

CDR3 nucleotide sequence: TGTGCCAGCAGCTTAGGAGGGGGAGGCCTCACCAATGAGCAGTTCTTC. Its translation: CASSLGGGGLTNEQFF. The rearrangement uses TRBV11-2 and TRBJ2-1; either TRBD1 or TRBD2 may fit D (6 bases each). The CDR3 covers 16 residues. Trimming cost V 1 base and J 6 bases, with 16 bases left between them. Germline V CDR1 and CDR2: SGHAT, FQNNGV. The complete variable domain, with remaining parts taken from reference TRBV11-2 and TRBJ2-1, reads EAGVAQSPRYKIIEKRQSVAFWCNPISGHATLYWYQQILGQGPKLLIQFQNNGVVDDSQLPKDRFSAERLKGVDSTLKIQPAKLEDSAVYLCASSLGGGGLTNEQFFGPGTRLTVL.

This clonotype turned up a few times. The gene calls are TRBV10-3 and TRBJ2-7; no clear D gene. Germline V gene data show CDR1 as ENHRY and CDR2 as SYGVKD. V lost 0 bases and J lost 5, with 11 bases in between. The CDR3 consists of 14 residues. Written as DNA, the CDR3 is TGTGCCATCAGTGAGTCGACTGGAGAAAACGAGCAGTACTTC. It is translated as CAISESTGENEQYF.

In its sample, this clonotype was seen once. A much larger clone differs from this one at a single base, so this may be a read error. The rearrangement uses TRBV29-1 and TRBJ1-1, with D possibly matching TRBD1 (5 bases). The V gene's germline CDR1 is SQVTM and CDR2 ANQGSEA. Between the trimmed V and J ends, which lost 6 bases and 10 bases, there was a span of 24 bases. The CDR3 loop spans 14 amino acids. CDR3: CSVTPRDRGAVAFF. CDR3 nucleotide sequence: TGCAGCGTAACCCCCCGCGATAGGGGAGCGGTAGCTTTCTTT. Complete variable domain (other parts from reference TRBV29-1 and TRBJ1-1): SAVISQKPSRDICQRGTSLTIQCQVDSQVTMMFWYRQQPGQSLTLIATANQGSEATYESGFVIDKFPISRPNLTFSTLTVSNMSPEDSSIYLCSVTPRDRGAVAFFGQGTRLTVV.

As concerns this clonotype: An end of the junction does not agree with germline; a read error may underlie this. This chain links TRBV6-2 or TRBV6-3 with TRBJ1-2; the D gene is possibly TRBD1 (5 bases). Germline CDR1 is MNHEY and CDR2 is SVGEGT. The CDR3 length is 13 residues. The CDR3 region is CASSWTRNYDYTF. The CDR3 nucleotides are TGTGCCAGCAGTTGGACAAGGAACTATGACTACACCTTC.

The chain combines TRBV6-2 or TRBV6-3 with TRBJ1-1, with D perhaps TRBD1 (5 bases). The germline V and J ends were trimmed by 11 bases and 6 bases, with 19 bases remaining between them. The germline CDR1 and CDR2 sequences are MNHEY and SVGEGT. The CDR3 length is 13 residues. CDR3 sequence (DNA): TGTGCCTCCCGTTGGGCTAGGGACGCTGAAGCTTTCTTT. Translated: CASRWARDAEAFF.

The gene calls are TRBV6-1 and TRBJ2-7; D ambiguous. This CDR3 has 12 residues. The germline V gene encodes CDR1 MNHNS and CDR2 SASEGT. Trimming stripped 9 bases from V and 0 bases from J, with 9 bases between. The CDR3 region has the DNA TGTGCCAGTAAAACGGGCTCCTACGAGCAGTACTTC. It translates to CASKTGSYEQYF.